The entry below gives a single T cell receptor (beta chain) sequence along with its context. The clone's antigen remains unknown. The sample holds no much larger clone one base away, and base qualities are not on file. The library was built by means of the immunoSEQ multiplex PCR assay. A mixture of 60 forward primers for TCR Vbeta segments and 13 reverse primers for TCR Jbeta segments was used in the multiplex PCR. The CDR3 region of rearranged TCR beta genes was amplified from genomic DNA by a multiplex PCR assay. Amplified TCR beta libraries were sequenced as 87-base-pair reads on the Illumina HiSeq System. In the paper's pipeline: A later analysis counted tens of millions of unique TCR beta chains across the 550 to 700 repertoires, and roughly 11 million of these chains were shared by at least two donors. A nearest-neighbor algorithm error-corrected the raw reads and collapsed the reads into unique sequences, merging closely related sequences to remove PCR and sequencing errors. V, D and J gene segments were assigned by aligning CDR3 sequences to IMGT reference sequences. For a sequence to be retained, a match of at least six nucleotides to both a V gene segment and a J gene segment was required. A rearrangement counted as productive if the CDR3 had no stop codons and remained in frame with V and J, and every other rearrangement counted as non-productive. Following IMGT convention, CDR3 was defined as the stretch from the second conserved V-encoded cysteine up to the conserved J-encoded phenylalanine. In an earlier analysis of around 570 of the donors, sequences lacking an unambiguous match to a single V gene segment were excluded. An earlier analysis of 587 of the donors classified V segments as functional when productive rearrangements were above 56.7% and as segregating when the standard deviation between donors was above 5%. To diagnose cytomegalovirus status from the catalog of TCR beta chain sequences, a statistical classification framework was built. V and J gene assignment, in a later analysis, came from comparing TCR nucleotide sequences with IMGT/GENE-DB human TR gene sequences. Using the TCRdist pipeline, a later analysis assigned CDR3 sequences along with most-parsimonious VDJ recombination scenarios. A later analysis defined each TCR beta chain by its CDR3 amino acid sequence plus V-gene family, and excluded reads lacking a unique V-gene family. To address suspected cross-contamination and a sequencing artifact, a later analysis removed under 600 highly shared, low-generation-probability nucleotide sequences. In a later analysis, a clonal expansion index for each public chain was calculated from normalized within-repertoire ranks of inferred template counts. In a later analysis, generation probabilities were computed with a VDJ recombination model fitted to out-of-frame rearrangements, and the resulting probabilities were checked against IGoR. A later analysis scored TCR-TCR, TCR-HLA and TCR-CMV co-occurrence with hypergeometric tests, applying a repertoire-size bias correction to TCR pairs. A later analysis estimated false discovery rates by permuting HLA or CMV assignments 20 times. In a later analysis, co-occurring TCRs were grouped with DBSCAN, and TCRdist sequence similarity was added when clustering was performed within HLA-allele-positive subsets. Co-occurrence clustering excluded repertoires with fewer than 30,000 or more than 120,000 public chains, plus five with anomalous nucleotide sharing. TCRdb limited this immuneACCESS table to in-frame rearrangements with V and J called. A share of clones is missing; checked studies link under half to unresolved V genes, and the rest is unexplained. That table furnishes V, J and clone size, whereas the DNA furnished D and trimming. Present in this sample are 150,000 to 200,000 clones, 80% to 85% of which were seen just once. Clones ranked in the top ten supply approximately 2% of the sample.

This sample was taken from a study of cytomegalovirus exposure and HLA in healthy donors (dated by TCRdb to the late 2010s). Describing the broader study: In an earlier analysis of 587 of the donors, about 260 Gb of sequence data and 90 million to 120 million unique TCR beta sequences from roughly 190 million T cells were reported. An early release that covered approximately 600 HLA-typed donors contained about 290 gigabases of sequencing data and 70 million to 100 million unique TCR sequences. The genetic ancestry cluster associated with self-reported Caucasian donors included roughly four fifths of the approximately 400 genotyped donors. The study aimed to test whether signatures of past pathogen exposure could be identified by cataloging public T cell receptors. The study used immunosequencing to profile the T cell repertoires of around 600 subjects and linked those repertoires to cytomegalovirus serostatus. Along with the approximately 700-subject first cohort, a separate validation cohort of roughly 110 different subjects was used. High-throughput TCR immunosequencing, statistical association of individual TCRs with disease status, and machine learning were combined to predict cytomegalovirus infection status. A later analysis re-analyzed previously published TCR beta repertoires from 666 donors and added high-resolution HLA genotyping to study TCR occurrence patterns. Rather than drawing on any new phenotypic data, the later analysis identified candidate immune exposures from TCR beta sequences and the way those sequences occurred across donors. An earlier analysis of 587 of the donors used high-throughput TCR beta sequencing to judge whether each TCR beta V gene segment behaved as functional or pseudogenic. Alongside the repertoire data, information on donor age, sex, ethnicity and CMV serostatus was compiled. In a later genetic analysis, genome-wide SNP genotypes for 398 of the 666 donors were used, and that subset was treated as a discovery cohort. Every discovery cohort repertoire had been produced on one sequencing platform. HLA typing covered class I and class II loci at four-digit resolution. The number of typed donors differed by locus: about 629-640 for A, B, C, DRB1 and DQB1; 500 to 550 for DQA1; roughly 600 for DPA1; and 450 to 480 for DPB1. Because of strong linkage in the cohort, four to six DR-DQ haplotypes were treated as single units for association and clustering. Among 300 to 450 genotyped donors of the cohort, an average of around 240,000 unique TCR beta nucleotide sequences were sequenced per donor, 15% to 20% of them non-productive.

General findings and caveats noted by the study authors: The earlier analysis of 587 of the donors excluded approximately 17 rarely observed V segments, including chromosome 9 orphons, because counts were too low. The only immune exposure information available for the cohort was CMV serostatus. Three of the identified cytomegalovirus-associated TCR beta chains were confirmed in vitro to be specific for cytomegalovirus antigens. In a later analysis, HLA-associated TCR beta chains were found to be more clonally expanded and to have lower generation probabilities than equally common non-associated chains. Because the 87-base-pair reads could not distinguish some IMGT-functional V segments, including TRBV6-2 and TRBV6-3, those segments were excluded. In this cohort, only TCR beta chains were sequenced, and detectable features were limited by the absence of alpha or paired-chain data. Compared with the roughly 670-donor mean, donors in an Asian-associated ancestry cluster had fewer N-insertions in productive TCRs, according to a later genetic analysis. The sequencing pipeline was judged likely to have produced a cluster of highly shared sequence variants as a technical artifact. In a later analysis, TCR association rates were found to vary across HLA loci, with the most associated TCRs seen for DRB1 alleles and the fewest for HLA-C alleles. Presence/absence analyses assumed roughly uniform sequencing depth across donors, an assumption that may not hold. The authors suggested that the approach could potentially be extended to other disease states and immunological phenotypes. Cytomegalovirus status was reported to be diagnosed by the classifier with high specificity and sensitivity in both the original and validation cohorts. The study gave a list of more than 150 TCR beta chains associated with cytomegalovirus. Strong co-occurrence of HLA alleles, especially DR and DQ, made assigning TCR associations to individual alleles difficult. A later genetic analysis associated a missense DCLRE1C variant with V-gene and J-gene trimming of TCR beta chains, and an independent cohort replicated the association. HLA typing was unavailable for some donors at each locus, so association tests used only the typed subset. Most CMV-associated TCR beta chains appeared to be HLA-restricted in a later analysis, and the HLA associations seemed to be driven largely by CMV exposure. In an earlier analysis of roughly 560 of the donors, most TCR beta V segments were observed in productive rearrangements about 87% or about 30% of the time, broadly matching IMGT annotations. Most TCR sequences were observed very rarely across donors, whereas some public TCRs were present in many individuals. Specific HLA alleles were associated with over 15,000 TCR beta sequences at a false discovery rate of 0.05 in a later analysis. Linkage disequilibrium might explain the correlated functional status among segregating V segments, but an unknown experimental factor could not be excluded. Several of the top co-occurrence clusters appeared to be linked to parvovirus B19, influenza, CMV and Epstein-Barr virus, according to a later analysis. A further reported finding was that TCR beta sequences accurately predicted the HLA-A and HLA-B alleles for most subjects in the first cohort.

The cohort consisted of hundreds of healthy bone marrow donors. All cohort members were sampled while nominally healthy, although unrecorded immune exposures were likely present. The donor was CMV seronegative and belonged to the group of 350 or so seronegative cohort members. Every donor gave a peripheral blood sample, and the peripheral blood mononuclear cells from that sample were used for TCR beta sequencing. Genomic DNA was extracted from the blood cell samples with the Qiagen DNeasy Blood Extraction Kit. The germline V gene (reference sequence) yields SEHNR for CDR1 and FQNEAQ for CDR2. The CDR3 spans 15 residues, from the cysteine through the phenylalanine. Only the CDR3 region is kept as DNA, spanning 45 bases read in frame from base 1. V and J lose 6 bases and 1 base, and a span of 12 bases separates them.

The receptor was derived from a man younger than 35 in good health and CMV-seronegative. Recombination linked TRBV7-9 to TRBJ1-4; TRBD1 is perhaps the D gene, given 6 matching bases. The source material was PBMCs. The CDR3 amino acid sequence is: CASSQQGITNEKLFF. The DNA reads TGTGCCAGCAGTCAACAGGGTATAACTAATGAAAAACTGTTTTTT.